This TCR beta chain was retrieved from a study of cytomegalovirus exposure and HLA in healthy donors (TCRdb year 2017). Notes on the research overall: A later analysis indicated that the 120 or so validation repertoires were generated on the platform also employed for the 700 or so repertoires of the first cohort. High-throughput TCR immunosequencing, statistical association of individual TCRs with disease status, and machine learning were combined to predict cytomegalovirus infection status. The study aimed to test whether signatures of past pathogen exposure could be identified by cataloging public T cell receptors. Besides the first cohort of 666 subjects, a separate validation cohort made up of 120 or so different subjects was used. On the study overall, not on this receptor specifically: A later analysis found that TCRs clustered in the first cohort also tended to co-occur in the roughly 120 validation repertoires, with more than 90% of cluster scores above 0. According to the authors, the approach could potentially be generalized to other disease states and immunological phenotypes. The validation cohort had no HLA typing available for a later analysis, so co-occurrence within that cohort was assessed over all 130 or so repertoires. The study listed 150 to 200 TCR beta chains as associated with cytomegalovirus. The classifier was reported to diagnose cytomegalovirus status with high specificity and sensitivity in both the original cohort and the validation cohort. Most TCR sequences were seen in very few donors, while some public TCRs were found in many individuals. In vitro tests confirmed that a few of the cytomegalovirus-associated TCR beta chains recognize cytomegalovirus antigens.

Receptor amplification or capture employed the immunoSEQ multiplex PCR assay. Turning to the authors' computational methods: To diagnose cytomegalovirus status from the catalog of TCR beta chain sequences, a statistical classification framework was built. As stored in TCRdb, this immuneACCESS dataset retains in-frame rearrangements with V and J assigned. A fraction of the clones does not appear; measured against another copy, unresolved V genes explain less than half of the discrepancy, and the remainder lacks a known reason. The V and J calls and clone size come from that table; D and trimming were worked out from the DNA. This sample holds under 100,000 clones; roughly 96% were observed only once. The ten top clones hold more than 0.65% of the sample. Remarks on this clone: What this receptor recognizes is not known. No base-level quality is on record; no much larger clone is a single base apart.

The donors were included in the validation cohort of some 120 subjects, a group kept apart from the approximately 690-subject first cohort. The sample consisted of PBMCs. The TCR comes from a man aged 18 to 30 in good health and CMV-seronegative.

The sequenced DNA is TGCGCCAGCAGCTTGGCCGTGGGACTAGGCATGGATGAGCAGTTCTTC. It encodes CASSLAVGLGMDEQFF. The chain uses TRBV5-1 and TRBJ2-1; 8 middle bases align to TRBD2. CDR3 length: 16 amino acids, cysteine to phenylalanine. The CDR3 DNA has 48 bases and is translated from base 1. V lost 0 bases and J lost 8 bases, and the count of bases not matched to a germline gene is 10. Based on the germline V gene, the CDR1 and CDR2 sequences are SGHRS and YFSETQ.